This entry concerns a single TCR beta chain. Its antigen is unknown. Germline V gene data show CDR1 as SEHNR and CDR2 as FQNEAQ (reference sequence). CDR3 length: 15 amino acids. Trimming took 5 bases from V and 7 from J; bases not matched to a gene: 11. The sample is drawn from a study of cytomegalovirus exposure and HLA in healthy donors. Looking at the study overall: Prior work identified around 120 million unique TCR beta sequences in about 179 million T cells.

Findings of the study overall: A list of 150 to 200 TCR beta chains associated with cytomegalovirus was given. Immune exposure information comprised only CMV serostatus.

The PCR used 60 Vbeta and 13 Jbeta primers. Generated by immunoSEQ multiplex PCR, the TCRdb table keeps only in-frame clones and is missing some. The sample records over 200,000 clones, 75% to 80% being singletons. Though nominally healthy at sampling, donors likely had unrecorded immune exposures. This chain connects TRBV7-9 to TRBJ2-7; 10 bases agree with TRBD1. The sequencing input was PBMCs. The receptor's source is a male donor in good health and CMV-seronegative. In DNA form, the CDR3 reads TGTGCCAGCAGCGTCCACCGGGACAGGGGTGGGGAGCAGTACTTC. It yields the protein CASSVHRDRGGEQYF.